One and the same sample provided the 31 T cell receptor beta chains below, sequenced in a study of blood T cells in healthy people across ages. A second roughly 6 to 11 cycle PCR used barcoded and J-beta primers. In TCRdb, the 5' RACE reads were re-called with MiXCR into one record per CDR3 protein. The sample lists roughly 720,000 distinct CDR3 sequences, roughly 53% occurring once. Material for sequencing was blood. The receptors derive from a man older than 75 in good health.

The CDR3 here is CSARGAAGNPNYGYTF. The CDR3 nucleotides are TGCAGTGCTAGAGGAGCGGCAGGGAACCCTAACTATGGCTACACCTTC. The J gene is TRBJ1-2, the V gene TRBV20-1, with TRBD1 as a possible D gene (5 bases). Germline V gene sequence: CDR1 DFQATT, CDR2 SNEGSKA (reference sequence). The CDR3 runs to 16 residues. The V and J ends lost 1 base and 0 bases respectively, with 15 bases between them.

V and J are TRBV5-1 and TRBJ2-1, with TRBD1 matching over 8 bases. After removal of 5 bases from V and 10 bases from J, the junction contained 11 bases not matched to a gene. The CDR3 extends over 14 amino acids. CDR1 and CDR2 from the germline V gene are SGHRS and YFSETQ. The CDR3 here is CASSFDRGQFEQFF. The CDR3 DNA follows: TGCGCCAGCAGTTTCGACAGGGGTCAGTTCGAGCAGTTCTTC.

In this sample, this clonotype turned up a few times. The chain couples TRBV20-1 to TRBJ2-7; 14 positions match TRBD2. Trimming cost V 2 bases and J 2 bases; bases outside gene matches: 5. Per the germline V gene, CDR1 is DFQATT and CDR2 is SNEGSKA (reference sequence). CDR3 length: 16 residues. The CDR3 here is CSARPGTSGRPYEQYF. The CDR3 DNA reads TGCAGTGCTAGACCGGGGACTAGCGGGAGACCCTACGAGCAGTACTTC.

The chain combines TRBV10-3 with TRBJ2-3, with 8 bases aligning to TRBD2. The germline CDR1 and CDR2 sequences are ENHRY and SYGVKD. V gave up 6 bases and J gave up 14 bases; unmatched junction bases: 22. This CDR3 has 16 amino acids. CDR3 residues: CAISPGGGARHRYAYF. For the CDR3, the DNA is TGTGCCATCAGCCCGGGAGGGGGGGCGAGACACAGATACGCGTATTTT.

The rearrangement joins TRBV20-1 to TRBJ2-7, with 9 positions matching TRBD1. This CDR3 is 15 amino acids long. The germline V gene encodes CDR1 DFQATT and CDR2 SNEGSKA (reference sequence). The J segment lost 1 base and the V segment lost 1 base, leaving 5 bases of the junction unmatched. The CDR3 spells CSARGVDRGSYEQYF. In DNA form, the CDR3 reads TGCAGTGCTAGAGGCGTCGACAGGGGGTCCTACGAGCAGTACTTC.

Concerning this clonotype itself: Germline and junction disagree at one end, which may indicate a read error. This sequence joins TRBV20-1 and TRBJ2-1; D may be TRBD1 (5 bases). The CDR3 spans 16 residues. Germline CDR1 DFQATT, CDR2 SNEGSKA (reference sequence). This CDR3 reads CSARDSAQTPYNEQFF. The CDR3 bases are TGCAGTGCCAGAGACAGTGCGCAAACTCCCTACAATGAGCAGTTCTTC.

The V call is TRBV6-4, the J call TRBJ2-7, with D possibly matching TRBD1 (6 bases). Deletions cut 3 bases from V and 2 bases from J, with 20 bases between. The CDR3 has 17 amino acids. CDR1 and CDR2 from the germline V gene are MRHNA and SNTAGT. The CDR3 DNA is TGTGCCAGCAGTGATCCAATCCGGGACAAACTTACCTACGAGCAGTACTTC. This encodes CASSDPIRDKLTYEQYF.

The V call is TRBV5-1, the J call TRBJ1-1; TRBD1 agrees at 8 bases. The CDR3 consists of 15 residues. J lost 8 bases, V lost 2 bases, and 11 bases had no gene match. Germline V gene sequence: CDR1 SGHRS, CDR2 YFSETQ. CDR3 bases: TGCGCCAGCAGCTTAGGGACAGGTGGGTTAGAGGAAGCTTTCTTT. Residues: CASSLGTGGLEEAFF.

This chain uses TRBV4-1 with TRBJ1-1, with D possibly matching TRBD1 (6 bases). The CDR3 is made up of 16 amino acids. Germline-derived CDR1 and CDR2 are MGHRA and YSYEKL. With 5 bases removed from V and 3 bases from J, the gap between germline ends came to 19 bases. The CDR3 DNA sequence: TGCGCCAGCAGCTTCCCGGGGGCAGGGGATTACACTGAAGCTTTCTTT. It translates to CASSFPGAGDYTEAFF.

This clonotype was counted a few times. The chain employs TRBV20-1 and TRBJ2-3; TRBD2 might be the D (6 bases). V was trimmed by 7 bases and J by 14 bases, leaving 19 bases between them. Germline loops: CDR1 DFQATT, CDR2 SNEGSKA (reference sequence). The CDR3 covers 11 residues. CDR3 nucleotides: TGCAGTGGTGGTAGCGGAGGATACGCGTATTTT. This translates into CSGGSGGYAYF.

J is TRBJ2-1 and V is TRBV9, with 7 bases matching TRBD1. Unmatched junction bases numbered 3, after V lost 1 base and J lost 5 bases. CDR3 length equals 14 residues. Germline V gene sequence: CDR1 SGDLS, CDR2 YYNGEE. CDR3 sequence: CASSVMTGNNEQFF. CDR3 bases: TGTGCCAGCAGCGTAATGACAGGGAACAATGAGCAGTTCTTC.

CDR3 DNA sequence: TGTGCCAGCAGTGAAATTGACCCGCGCAATGAGCAGTTCTTC. This gives the protein CASSEIDPRNEQFF. This chain joins TRBV9 and TRBJ2-1, with no clear D. Germline CDR1 reads SGDLS; CDR2 reads YYNGEE. The CDR3 contains 14 residues. The germline V and J ends were trimmed by 5 bases and 6 bases, with 15 bases remaining between them.

Concerning this clonotype itself: Germline is not matched at one junction end, which may reflect a read error. The genes are TRBV10-3 and TRBJ2-1; TRBD2 is a possible D gene (5 bases). This CDR3 contains 14 residues. Germline V CDR1 and CDR2: ENHRY, SYGVKD. The CDR3: CAISDLTIYNEQFF. For the CDR3, the DNA is TGCGCCATCAGTGACCTGACTATCTACAATGAGCAGTTCTTC.

The rearrangement links TRBV30 to TRBJ2-4; a possible D gene is TRBD1 (6 bases). Gene TRBJ2-7 matches the end of the DNA better, so the J call may be wrong. The CDR3 loop spans 15 amino acids. Germline V lookup: CDR1 GTSNPN, CDR2 SVGIG (reference sequence). The CDR3 is CAWRRAGTSSYEQYF. The CDR3 nucleotides read TGTGCCTGGAGGAGGGCCGGGACAAGTTCCTACGAGCAGTACTTC.

This clonotype was observed a handful of times. The CDR3: CASSPPEAWDRYAYF. The CDR3 DNA is TGTGCCAGCTCACCACCGGAAGCCTGGGACCGTTACGCGTATTTT. The chain employs TRBV18 and TRBJ2-3; D tentatively reads TRBD1 or TRBD2 (5 bases each). Germline CDR1 is KGHSH and CDR2 is LQKENI. CDR3 size: 15 residues. Trimming pared 0 bases from V and 14 bases from J, leaving 21 bases between.

V gene TRBV7-9 combines with J gene TRBJ2-1; 14 bases line up with TRBD2. The CDR3 is made up of 17 amino acids. CDR1 SEHNR and CDR2 FQNEAQ come from the germline V gene (reference sequence). Trimming took 3 bases from V and 6 from J; bases not matched to a gene: 7. CDR3 residues: CASSFHVTSGRANEQFF. The CDR3 DNA is TGTGCCAGCAGCTTTCACGTGACTAGCGGGAGGGCCAATGAGCAGTTCTTC.

Regarding this clonotype: One end of the junction varies from germline; a read error may be responsible. The chain uses TRBV20-1 and TRBJ2-4; the D gene is possibly TRBD2 (5 bases). The DNA end is more similar to TRBJ2-7, so the J call may be wrong. Germline V gene lookup returns CDR1 DFQATT and CDR2 SNEGSKA (reference sequence). The CDR3 is 14 residues long. The CDR3 nucleotides read TGTAGTGCTAGGAAGGACTTCCACTCCTACGAGCAGTACTTC. Protein sequence: CSARKDFHSYEQYF.

The rearrangement links TRBV7-2 to TRBJ2-7, with D hard to call. The CDR3 has 16 amino acids. V gave up 2 bases and J gave up 0 bases, with 14 bases separating them. Germline CDR1 reads SGHTA; CDR2 reads FQGNSA. In nucleotides, the CDR3 is TGTGCCAGCAGCTTAAGGGCCGGTTCAAGCTCCTACGAGCAGTACTTC. Translated, it gives CASSLRAGSSSYEQYF.

J is TRBJ2-7 and V is TRBV29-1, with 9 bases fitting TRBD2. Germline values: CDR1 SQVTM, CDR2 ANQGSEA. The V segment lost 3 bases and the J segment 7 bases; nucleotides outside the gene matches: 10. This CDR3 comprises 14 residues. This CDR3 reads CSVEASGMVGEQYF. The DNA of the CDR3 is TGCAGCGTTGAGGCTAGCGGGATGGTGGGTGAGCAGTACTTC.

The rearrangement joins TRBV5-1 to TRBJ2-7; TRBD1 aligns across 10 bases. Germline V gene data show CDR1 as SGHRS and CDR2 as YFSETQ. The CDR3 extends over 15 amino acids. V dropped 4 bases and J dropped 7; count of bases not matched to a gene: 11. This CDR3 reads CASSPGQGVPDEQYF. The CDR3 DNA reads TGCGCCAGCAGCCCAGGACAGGGGGTTCCCGATGAGCAGTACTTC.

This sequence joins TRBV5-1 and TRBJ2-4; D might be TRBD1 or TRBD2, each matching 5 bases. The last part of the DNA fits TRBJ2-7 better; the J call may be wrong. The CDR3 spans 14 residues. Germline-derived CDR1 and CDR2 are SGHRS and YFSETQ. The chain's CDR3 is CASGEGQRGYEQYF. The DNA of the CDR3 is TGCGCAAGCGGAGAGGGGCAGAGAGGTTACGAGCAGTACTTC.

V and J are TRBV3-1 and TRBJ1-1; unclear D gene. V dropped 4 bases and J dropped 3 bases, with 9 bases sitting between them. Germline CDR1 is LGHDT and CDR2 is YNNKEL (reference sequence). This CDR3 has 13 residues. This chain's CDR3 is CASSLKRDTEAFF. CDR3 bases: TGTGCCAGCAGCCTCAAAAGGGACACTGAAGCTTTCTTT.

As DNA, the CDR3 is TGTGCCAGCAGTGGGACAGGCGTTGAAGCTTTCTTT. It translates to CASSGTGVEAFF. This chain uses TRBV25-1 with TRBJ1-1, with TRBD1 identical over 7 bases. V lost 4 bases to trimming and J lost 7 bases; unmatched junction nucleotides: 3. The V gene's germline CDR1 is MGHDK and CDR2 SYGVNS. The CDR3 extends over 12 amino acids. The full variable domain, in which reference TRBV25-1 and TRBJ1-1 provide the parts outside the CDR3, is EADIYQTPRYLVIGTGKKITLECSQTMGHDKMYWYQQDPGMELHLIHYSYGVNSTEKGDLSSESTVSRIRTEHFPLTLESARPSHTSQYLCASSGTGVEAFFGQGTRLTVV.

The gene calls are TRBV29-1 and TRBJ1-1; D not certain. CDR3 size: 13 residues. Looked up from germline, CDR1 is SQVTM and CDR2 is ANQGSEA. V lost 6 bases, J lost 0 bases, and 11 bases lay in between. CDR3 in amino acids: CSVTQSLNTEAFF. In DNA, the CDR3 is TGCAGCGTAACACAGAGTTTGAACACTGAAGCTTTCTTT.

This clonotype was seen a single time. This sequence joins TRBV7-2 and TRBJ2-7, with 14 bases lining up with TRBD2. CDR1 SGHTA and CDR2 FQGNSA come from the germline V gene. The CDR3 runs 20 residues. The J segment lost 1 base and the V segment lost 0 bases, leaving 11 bases of the junction unmatched. CDR3 sequence (DNA): TGTGCCAGCAGCTTAGCAAGTCTCGGGACTAGCGGGAGTAAGTCCTACGAGCAGTACTTC. Translating it yields CASSLASLGTSGSKSYEQYF.

This clonotype was counted only a few times. Possible read error: a much larger clone is one base away. The chain couples TRBV25-1 to TRBJ2-7; TRBD2 matches 13 bases. Germline V CDR1 and CDR2: MGHDK, SYGVNS. There are 19 residues in the CDR3. J gave up 7 bases and V 6 bases, and 21 bases lay outside the gene matches. Here the CDR3 DNA reads TGTGCCAGCAGGCCTACCACTAGCGGGAGGGCGAAGGGTGGCGATGAGCAGTACTTC. Amino acids: CASRPTTSGRAKGGDEQYF.

This chain joins TRBV2 and TRBJ2-1, with no clear D. Germline CDR1 reads SNHLY; CDR2 reads FYNNEI. CDR3 length: 14 amino acids. With 3 bases removed from V and 4 bases from J, the gap between germline ends came to 10 bases. The CDR3 nucleotides read TGTGCCAGCAGTGAGATAGCTAAGTACAATGAGCAGTTCTTC. This translates into CASSEIAKYNEQFF.

The chain recombines TRBV11-1 with TRBJ2-3; 10 bases are a match to TRBD2. From germline, CDR1 is SGHAT and CDR2 FQDESV (reference sequence). CDR3 size: 17 residues. Trimming at V came to 5 bases and at J to 0 bases, leaving 8 bases not matched to a gene. CDR3 in DNA: TGTGCCAGCAGCCACTGGACTAGCGGAGGTAGCACAGATACGCAGTATTTT. Its translation: CASSHWTSGGSTDTQYF. Supplemented by reference TRBV11-1 and TRBJ2-3, the full variable domain reads EAEVAQSPRYKITEKSQAVAFWCDPISGHATLYWYRQILGQGPELLVQFQDESVVDDSQLPKDRFSAERLKGVDSTLKIQPAELGDSAMYLCASSHWTSGGSTDTQYFGPGTRLTVL.

This clonotype was counted a single time. This chain connects TRBV29-1 to TRBJ2-7; D is perhaps TRBD2 (5 bases). Germline CDR1 SQVTM, CDR2 ANQGSEA. The CDR3 runs to 11 residues. Trimming left V 6 bases short and J 9 bases short, with 15 bases between. The CDR3 reads CSVELMAGQYF. The CDR3, as DNA: TGCAGCGTGGAGTTGATGGCGGGGCAGTACTTC.

This chain links TRBV4-1 with TRBJ1-1, with D perhaps TRBD1 (5 bases). Germline V gene sequence: CDR1 MGHRA, CDR2 YSYEKL. The CDR3 extends over 15 amino acids. Trimming shortened V by 2 bases and J by 0 bases, and 10 bases separated the two germline ends. The CDR3 DNA reads TGCGCCAGCAGCCAACCAGGGATTATGAACACTGAAGCTTTCTTT. As protein: CASSQPGIMNTEAFF.

The chain carries TRBV10-2 and TRBJ2-1; perhaps TRBD1 as D (5 bases). The germline V gene has CDR1 WSHSY and CDR2 SAAADI. V lost 6 bases to trimming and J lost 6 bases, with 12 bases between them. CDR3 size: 13 residues. The chain's CDR3 is CASSLGAINEQFF. The CDR3 nucleotides read TGCGCCAGCAGCTTAGGGGCGATCAATGAGCAGTTCTTC.